The present TCR beta chain was sequenced within a study of post-analysis software for immune sequencing data. About the research overall: Disease courses included relapsing-remitting, secondary progressive and progressive-relapsing multiple sclerosis.

TCR beta cDNA libraries had unique molecular identifiers. A population of 1 to 10 million T cells gave rise to around 530,000 cDNA molecules. MiXCR, applied by TCRdb to the PCR reads, yields one record per CDR3 protein. The profile shows approximately 690,000 distinct CDR3 sequences, approximately 60% of them singletons. Study-wide results and caveats: F measure grouped same-batch samples tightly together. The normalized Chao1 diversity of multiple sclerosis patients was significantly lower than that of controls. Roughly 5 TRBV segments were significantly more frequent in patients than in controls. TRBV5-6, TRBV5-1 and TRBV20-1 were among these segments.

V was cut by 2 bases and J by 5 bases, with 16 bases left in between. This CDR3 comprises 15 residues. Germline values: CDR1 SGDLS, CDR2 YYNGEE. A word on this clonotype: Its matching antigen is unknown.

The clonotype originates from a girl aged 2 to 9 with multiple sclerosis. The specimen sequenced was blood. The rearrangement uses TRBV9 and TRBJ1-1; D uncertain. CDR3 nucleotides: TGTGCCAGCAGCGTTCGCCCTGGGAATAGGACTGAAGCTTTCTTT. Protein product: CASSVRPGNRTEAFF.